The 8 T cell receptor beta chains reported below all come from one sample, sequenced in a study of OX40 agonist ivuxolimab in advanced cancers. The assay was immunoSEQ multiplex PCR, and TCRdb's table has in-frame clones only and misses some. The data show just under 85,000 clones, 84% seen once. The source material was CD4+ or CD8+ T cells sorted from blood, sampled in a trial of the OX40 agonist ivuxolimab. These receptors were obtained from an adult with an advanced solid tumor such as melanoma, head and neck, liver or kidney cancer.

The chain couples TRBV5-8 to TRBJ1-2; D remains ambiguous. The CDR3 runs 13 residues. CDR1 SGHTS and CDR2 YDEGEE come from the germline V gene. Trimming took 2 bases from V and 2 from J, leaving 7 bases between them. This CDR3 reads CASSLQRNYGYTF. In DNA form, the CDR3 reads TGTGCCAGCAGCTTACAAAGAAACTATGGCTACACCTTC.

This clone was seen only once. This chain connects TRBV12-5 to TRBJ2-1; D perhaps matches TRBD2 (6 bases). This CDR3 region has 16 residues. V shed 2 bases and J shed 3 bases, with 14 bases lying between them. The germline V gene encodes CDR1 LGHNT and CDR2 FRNRAP. The CDR3 loop reads CASGLTLGGYYNEQFF. The CDR3 region has the DNA TGTGCTAGTGGTTTGACACTGGGAGGCTACTACAATGAGCAGTTCTTC. Combining the CDR3 with reference TRBV12-5 and TRBJ2-1 gives the whole variable domain DARVTQTPRHKVTEMGQEVTMRCQPILGHNTVFWYRQTMMQGLELLAYFRNRAPLDDSGMPKDRFSAEMPDATLATLKIQPSEPRDSAVYFCASGLTLGGYYNEQFFGPGTRLTVL.

The chain combines TRBV30 with TRBJ1-2; maybe TRBD1 (5 bases). Per germline, CDR1 GTSNPN and CDR2 SVGIG (reference sequence). The CDR3 extends over 13 amino acids. The V and J ends lost 0 bases and 4 bases respectively, with 9 bases between them. The CDR3 sequence: CAWSVRARYGYTF. CDR3 coding DNA: TGTGCCTGGAGTGTCAGGGCGCGCTATGGCTACACCTTC. Full variable domain (remainder filled in from reference TRBV30 and TRBJ1-2): SQTIHQWPATLVQPVGSPLSLECTVEGTSNPNLYWYRQAAGRGLQLLFYSVGIGQISSEVPQNLSASRPQDRQFILSSKKLLLSDSGFYLCAWSVRARYGYTFGSGTRLTVV.

V gene TRBV27 combines with J gene TRBJ1-1; D is ambiguous. This CDR3 spans 13 amino acids. Per the germline V gene, CDR1 is MNHEY and CDR2 is SMNVEV (reference sequence). V was shortened by 6 bases and J by 4 bases, with 12 bases between the two germline ends. The CDR3 spells CASSIGGITEAFF. CDR3 DNA sequence: TGTGCCAGCAGCATTGGAGGGATCACTGAAGCTTTCTTT.

This chain links TRBV11-2 with TRBJ2-1, with D perhaps matching TRBD1 or TRBD2 (6 bases each). Trimming stripped 2 bases from V and 3 bases from J, with 14 bases between. CDR3 length: 16 residues. Germline V gene lookup returns CDR1 SGHAT and CDR2 FQNNGV. The CDR3: CASSLWGLASYNEQFF. Here the CDR3 DNA reads TGTGCCAGCAGCTTATGGGGGCTAGCGAGCTACAATGAGCAGTTCTTC.

This clone was detected once. The chain combines TRBV5-1 with TRBJ1-6; weak D call: TRBD1 (5 bases). CDR1 is SGHRS, CDR2 YFSETQ, per germline. V lost 0 bases, J lost 8 bases, and 21 bases lay in between. The CDR3 runs to 18 residues. The CDR3 spells CASSLESGYGRRDSPLHF. The CDR3 coding sequence is TGCGCCAGCAGCTTGGAGTCAGGGTACGGAAGGAGGGATTCACCCCTCCACTTT.

The chain links TRBV27 to TRBJ1-1, with a tentative D call TRBD1 (5 bases). V was trimmed by 2 bases and J by 4 bases, leaving 11 bases between them. Germline V gene sequence: CDR1 MNHEY, CDR2 SMNVEV (reference sequence). The CDR3 consists of 14 residues. CDR3 residues: CASSLAARATEAFF. In DNA, the CDR3 is TGTGCCAGCAGTTTAGCGGCCAGGGCCACTGAAGCTTTCTTT.

This chain links TRBV4-3 with TRBJ2-2, with TRBD1 matching over 8 bases. CDR1 and CDR2 (germline): LGHNA, YSLEER. V shed 1 base and J 3 bases; nucleotides not matched to a gene: 4. The CDR3 extends over 16 amino acids. CDR3 protein: CASSQVGQGYTGELFF. In DNA form, the CDR3 reads TGCGCCAGCAGCCAAGTCGGACAGGGTTACACCGGGGAGCTGTTTTTT.